Shown below are 27 T cell receptor beta chains from a single sample sequenced in a study of STAT5B mutations in CD4+ large granular lymphocyte leukemia (dated by TCRdb to between 2021 and 2024). Receptor libraries were prepared by the immunoSEQ multiplex PCR assay. TCRdb limited this immuneACCESS table to in-frame rearrangements with V and J called. A share of clones is missing; checked studies link under half to unresolved V genes, and the rest is unexplained. Here the sample has 30,000 to 40,000 clones; more than 75% occur a single time. The ten largest make up roughly 2.3% of the sample. Input material: CD4+ T cells from blood buffy coats. The origin of the receptors is a human donor in good health.

This chain uses TRBV4-1 with TRBJ1-1; 7 bases match TRBD1. Germline assignment: CDR1 MGHRA and CDR2 YSYEKL. The CDR3 is made up of 14 amino acids. Losses at the gene ends were 3 bases for V and 4 bases for J; bases not matched to a gene: 5. The CDR3 protein is CASSQVQGTTEAFF. CDR3 DNA sequence: TGCGCCAGCAGCCAGGTACAGGGGACCACTGAAGCTTTCTTT.

This chain uses TRBV25-1 with TRBJ1-1; no clear D. The CDR3 has 11 residues. The ends were cut back, 8 bases at V and 1 base at J, with 5 bases in the middle. Germline assignment: CDR1 MGHDK and CDR2 SYGVNS. CDR3 nucleotide sequence: TGTGCCAGCCGGAAGAACACTGAAGCTTTCTTT. The encoded protein is CASRKNTEAFF.

This clone was seen only a few times. J is TRBJ1-1 and V is TRBV11-2; unclear D gene. CDR1 is SGHAT and CDR2 is FQNNGV in the germline V gene. The CDR3 consists of 13 residues. Between the trimmed V and J ends, which lost 4 bases and 0 bases, there was a span of 6 bases. The CDR3 reads CASSSFMNTEAFF. In DNA, the CDR3 is TGTGCCAGCAGCTCGTTTATGAACACTGAAGCTTTCTTT.

CDR3 sequence reads: CAISDGTGIGANVLTF. Written as DNA, the CDR3 is TGTGCCATCAGTGATGGGACAGGGATTGGGGCCAACGTCCTGACTTTC. The chain uses TRBV10-3 and TRBJ2-6; 9 bases map to TRBD1. The CDR3 consists of 16 residues. V trimming: 3 bases; J trimming: 3 bases; junction bases outside the gene matches: 3. Germline values: CDR1 ENHRY, CDR2 SYGVKD.

This clone was seen just once. The rearrangement links TRBV29-1 to TRBJ2-5; tentative D call: TRBD2 (6 bases). CDR3 length: 13 amino acids. Germline values: CDR1 SQVTM, CDR2 ANQGSEA. V lost 5 bases and J lost 2, with 12 bases in between. CDR3 nucleotide sequence: TGCAGCGTTTTGGGGGGAGCTCAAGAGACCCAGTACTTC. Residues: CSVLGGAQETQYF.

V and J are TRBV7-9 and TRBJ2-7; the D gene is possibly TRBD1 (6 bases). Trimming cost V 6 bases and J 6 bases, with 15 bases left between them. Germline V CDR1 and CDR2: SEHNR, FQNEAQ (reference sequence). The CDR3 has 13 residues. CDR3 DNA: TGTGCCAGCAGGGACAGACAGTCTGGCGAGCAGTACTTC. This encodes CASRDRQSGEQYF.

V usage is TRBV19 and J usage is TRBJ1-2; unclear D gene. This CDR3 comprises 13 residues. From germline, CDR1 is LNHDA and CDR2 SQIVND (reference sequence). The germline V and J ends were trimmed by 5 bases and 4 bases, with 11 bases remaining between them. The CDR3 region is CASSSTDGYGYTF. The CDR3 DNA sequence: TGTGCCAGTAGTTCAACGGACGGCTATGGCTACACCTTC.

This chain connects TRBV11-2 to TRBJ2-7; no clear D gene. In germline, CDR1 is SGHAT, CDR2 FQNNGV. V lost 1 base, J lost 3 bases, and 4 bases lay in between. This CDR3 has 12 amino acids. CDR3 DNA sequence: TGTGCCAGCAGCTTAGGAAACTACGAGCAGTACTTC. It yields the protein CASSLGNYEQYF. Complete variable domain (other parts from reference TRBV11-2 and TRBJ2-7): EAGVAQSPRYKIIEKRQSVAFWCNPISGHATLYWYQQILGQGPKLLIQFQNNGVVDDSQLPKDRFSAERLKGVDSTLKIQPAKLEDSAVYLCASSLGNYEQYFGPGTRLTVT.

The V call is TRBV4-1, the J call TRBJ1-1; D is uncertain. The CDR3 spans 15 residues. Per germline, CDR1 MGHRA and CDR2 YSYEKL. V lost 0 bases to trimming and J lost 1 base, with 9 bases between them. The CDR3 coding sequence is TGCGCCAGCAGCCAAGAAGGAGGAGCGAACACTGAAGCTTTCTTT. This gives the protein CASSQEGGANTEAFF.

The chain carries TRBV12-5 and TRBJ1-3; D is possibly TRBD1 (6 bases). The CDR3 has 15 amino acids. Germline V gives CDR1 LGHNT, CDR2 FRNRAP. The V end was cut by 7 bases, the J end by 0 bases, with 13 bases between. The CDR3, as DNA: TGTGCTAGTGTCCTCGGACAGACCTCTGGAAACACCATATATTTT. It encodes CASVLGQTSGNTIYF.

The genes are TRBV5-1 and TRBJ1-1; no clear D. CDR3 length: 13 amino acids. Germline CDR1 SGHRS, CDR2 YFSETQ. Trimming pared 1 base from V and 4 bases from J, leaving 8 bases between. In DNA, the CDR3 is TGCGCCAGCAGCTTGATTCGGGGCACTGAAGCTTTCTTT. Amino acid sequence: CASSLIRGTEAFF.

The chain couples TRBV5-6 to TRBJ1-1; no reliable D call. Germline V CDR1 and CDR2: SGHDT, YYEEEE. The CDR3 length is 15 residues. V gave up 3 bases and J gave up 0 bases, with 12 bases separating them. CDR3 loop: CASSYVRGMNTEAFF. CDR3 nucleotide sequence: TGTGCCAGCAGCTACGTCCGAGGGATGAACACTGAAGCTTTCTTT.

The chain employs TRBV5-4 and TRBJ2-1, with 8 bases identical to TRBD1. CDR1 and CDR2 from the germline V gene are SGHNT and YYREEE (reference sequence). The CDR3 has 16 residues. The V and J ends lost 3 bases and 4 bases, in that order; junction bases with no gene match: 9. The CDR3 sequence: CASSSEGQEPYNEQFF. Here the CDR3 DNA reads TGTGCCAGCAGCTCAGAGGGACAGGAGCCTTACAATGAGCAGTTCTTC.

The V and J genes are TRBV6-1 and TRBJ1-1, with a possible D match to TRBD1 (6 bases). The V and J ends lost 2 bases and 7 bases respectively, with 14 bases between them. The germline V gene encodes CDR1 MNHNS and CDR2 SASEGT. CDR3 length: 14 residues. In DNA form, the CDR3 reads TGTGCCAGCAGTGAATTAGGGGGGGGAAGTGAAGCTTTCTTT. This codes for CASSELGGGSEAFF.

This chain uses TRBV5-1 with TRBJ2-7; either TRBD1 or TRBD2 may fit D (5 bases each). CDR1 SGHRS and CDR2 YFSETQ come from the germline V gene. The CDR3 consists of 11 residues. With 3 bases removed from V and 9 bases from J, the gap between germline ends came to 10 bases. This chain's CDR3 is CASSSGTGQYF. Written as DNA, the CDR3 is TGCGCCAGCAGCTCCGGGACGGGGCAGTACTTC.

This clone was observed once. The V call is TRBV21-1, the J call TRBJ2-1. TRBV21-1 is given as a pseudogene. The CDR3 extends over 14 amino acids. Here the CDR3 reads CASRWDHDLDEQFF. The CDR3 DNA reads TGTGCCAGCAGGTGGGACCACGATCTCGATGAGCAGTTCTTC.

The chain has TRBV19 and TRBJ2-7; a possible D gene is TRBD1 (5 bases). The germline V gene encodes CDR1 LNHDA and CDR2 SQIVND (reference sequence). This CDR3 has 14 amino acids. V was trimmed by 8 bases and J by 3 bases, leaving 17 bases between them. The CDR3 reads CASAPGQGHYEQYF. CDR3 bases: TGTGCCAGTGCCCCCGGGCAGGGTCACTACGAGCAGTACTTC.

The CDR3, as DNA: TGTGCCAGCAGCTCGTGGACAGGGGGCGGAAATGAGCAGTTCTTC. Translating gives CASSSWTGGGNEQFF. This chain uses TRBV5-4 with TRBJ2-1; 11 positions agree with TRBD1. After removal of 3 bases from V and 7 bases from J, the junction contained 6 bases not matched to a gene. Germline lookup yields CDR1 SGHNT and CDR2 YYREEE (reference sequence). CDR3 length equals 15 residues.

The chain carries TRBV28 and TRBJ2-4, with D possibly being TRBD1 (5 bases). Trimming pared 3 bases from V and 5 bases from J, leaving 14 bases between. This CDR3 comprises 15 residues. Germline-derived CDR1 and CDR2 are MDHEN and SYDVKM. CDR3 bases: TGTGCCAGCAGTTTTCTTGGACATGGGGAAAACATTCAGTACTTC. This codes for CASSFLGHGENIQYF.

The chain uses TRBV7-9 and TRBJ2-7, with D uncertain. The CDR3 sequence is 12 residues long. Germline V gives CDR1 SEHNR, CDR2 FQNEAQ (reference sequence). The V end was cut by 4 bases, the J end by 4 bases, with 8 bases between. The CDR3: CASSSRPYEQYF. CDR3 sequence (DNA): TGTGCCAGCAGCTCCCGACCATACGAGCAGTACTTC.

This clone has just one count. The V gene is TRBV6-4, the J gene TRBJ1-2; a possible D gene is TRBD1 (5 bases). V was trimmed by 5 bases and J by 0 bases, leaving 10 bases between them. The CDR3 has 14 amino acids. Germline V CDR1 and CDR2: MRHNA, SNTAGT. CDR3 in DNA: TGTGCCAGCAGTCGTGACAGCTCTAACTATGGCTACACCTTC. It is translated as CASSRDSSNYGYTF.

The rearrangement uses TRBV11-2 and TRBJ2-5; 7 bases line up with TRBD1. V gave up 5 bases and J gave up 2 bases; unmatched junction bases: 2. This CDR3 is 13 amino acids long. Germline-derived CDR1 and CDR2 are SGHAT and FQNNGV. The CDR3 DNA reads TGTGCCAGCAGCCGGGGACAGCAAGAGACCCAGTACTTC. This gives the protein CASSRGQQETQYF.

V gene TRBV10-1 combines with J gene TRBJ2-7; a possible D gene is TRBD1 (5 bases). Germline CDR1 WNHNN, CDR2 SYGVQD (reference sequence). The CDR3 sequence is 14 residues long. Trimming took off 2 bases at V and 9 bases at J, with 17 bases between the two ends. The CDR3 reads CASSESVSDKGQYF. For the CDR3, the DNA is TGCGCCAGCAGTGAGAGTGTATCGGACAAAGGGCAGTACTTC.

The chain couples TRBV6-5 to TRBJ1-2; D is unresolved. V was trimmed by 2 bases and J by 1 base, leaving 8 bases between them. This CDR3 comprises 14 residues. The germline CDR1 and CDR2 sequences are MNHEY and SVGAGI. The CDR3 sequence is CASSYNAFNYGYTF. The CDR3 DNA reads as TGTGCCAGCAGTTACAATGCCTTTAACTATGGCTACACCTTC.

Only a few counts were recorded for this clone. The J gene is TRBJ1-1, the V gene TRBV9; D is ambiguous. Deletions cut 0 bases from V and 4 bases from J, with 10 bases between. Germline CDR1 reads SGDLS; CDR2 reads YYNGEE. CDR3 length: 14 amino acids. CDR3 coding DNA: TGTGCCAGCAGCGTAGTAGTGGGAAGCACTGAAGCTTTCTTT. This encodes CASSVVVGSTEAFF.

The rearrangement joins TRBV6-1 to TRBJ1-1, with TRBD1 as a possible D gene (5 bases). Germline V gene lookup returns CDR1 MNHNS and CDR2 SASEGT. The length of the CDR3 is 15 residues. The ends were cut back, 2 bases at V and 0 bases at J, with 10 bases in the middle. The CDR3 loop is CASSEQRGVNTEAFF. Written as DNA, the CDR3 is TGTGCCAGCAGTGAACAGAGAGGGGTGAACACTGAAGCTTTCTTT.

V gene TRBV10-2 combines with J gene TRBJ1-6; TRBD1 aligns across 9 bases. This CDR3 contains 15 residues. Germline CDR1 WSHSY, CDR2 SAAADI. The ends lost 4 bases at V and 10 bases at J; junction bases unmatched: 8. The CDR3 nucleotides read TGCGCCAGCAGTGCCGCGGGGGACAGGGACTCACCCCTCCACTTT. It is translated as CASSAAGDRDSPLHF.